One and the same sample provided the 24 T cell receptor beta chains below, sequenced in a study of T cells in Graves' hyperthyroidism and ophthalmopathy. There were TCR beta CDR3 regions amplified from RNA transcripts. When the TCR CDR3 underwent first-round RT-PCR, the HTBI primer set was used. TCRdb processed the multiplex PCR reads anew with MiXCR; each CDR3 protein has one entry. The repertoire includes hundreds of thousands of distinct CDR3 sequences, about 20% of them detected once, and 47% sits in the top ten. Input material: blood. These receptors all stem from a man aged 35 to 55 with Graves' ophthalmopathy.

In this sample, this clonotype turned up a few times. The rearrangement joins TRBV7-8 to TRBJ2-2, with D uncertain. The V end lost 1 base, the J end lost 2 bases, and 11 bases lay between the germline ends. Germline loops: CDR1 SGHVS, CDR2 FQNEAQ. This CDR3 has 16 amino acids. CDR3 amino acids: CASSLVRLGNTGELFF. DNA for the CDR3: TGTGCCAGCAGCTTAGTGAGGTTGGGAAACACCGGGGAGCTGTTTTTT.

CDR3 sequence reads: CASSVGKGQGWEQFF. Here the CDR3 DNA reads TGTGCCAGCAGCGTAGGAAAGGGACAGGGCTGGGAGCAGTTCTTC. The chain links TRBV9 to TRBJ2-1; 9 nucleotides align to TRBD1. CDR3 size: 15 residues. V lost 0 bases and J lost 10; bases outside the gene matches: 8. Looked up from germline, CDR1 is SGDLS and CDR2 is YYNGEE.

The chain uses TRBV19 and TRBJ1-1; 10 bases match TRBD1. Germline trimming cut 4 bases from V and 7 bases from J; bases unmatched to any gene: 9. Per germline, CDR1 LNHDA and CDR2 SQIVND (reference sequence). This CDR3 is 15 amino acids long. The CDR3 here is CASSRQGARTGEAFF. The DNA for the CDR3 is TGTGCCAGTAGTAGACAGGGGGCCCGGACTGGTGAAGCTTTCTTT. Together with reference TRBV19 and TRBJ1-1, the CDR3 gives the full variable domain: DGGITQSPKYLFRKEGQNVTLSCEQNLNHDAMYWYRQDPGQGLRLIYYSQIVNDFQKGDIAEGYSVSREKKESFPLTVTSAQKNPTAFYLCASSRQGARTGEAFFGQGTRLTVV.

The chain uses TRBV5-1 and TRBJ2-1; 10 bases match TRBD2. CDR1 and CDR2 from the germline V gene are SGHRS and YFSETQ. V lost 4 bases to trimming and J lost 9 bases; unmatched junction nucleotides: 13. The CDR3 totals 16 residues. CDR3 residues: CASSLREREGQGEQFF. In DNA form, the CDR3 reads TGCGCCAGCAGCCTCCGGGAGCGGGAGGGCCAAGGTGAGCAGTTCTTC.

Written as DNA, the CDR3 is TGTGCCAGCGGCCGGGGAGACAATGAGCAGTTCTTC. Translating gives CASGRGDNEQFF. This chain connects TRBV6-1 to TRBJ2-1, with a tentative D call TRBD2 (5 bases). Germline V gene data show CDR1 as MNHNS and CDR2 as SASEGT. The CDR3 totals 12 residues. Trimming took off 8 bases at V and 5 bases at J, with 10 bases between the two ends.

This clonotype was counted ten times or more. CDR3: CASSSPGLPYEQYF. The CDR3 DNA reads TGTGCCAGCAGCTCACCGGGACTTCCCTACGAGCAGTACTTC. V gene TRBV7-8 combines with J gene TRBJ2-7; D perhaps matches TRBD2 (6 bases). V shed 4 bases and J shed 2 bases, with 12 bases lying between them. Germline lookup yields CDR1 SGHVS and CDR2 FQNEAQ. The length of the CDR3 is 14 residues.

The chain joins TRBV6-6 to TRBJ2-3, with D possibly matching TRBD1 (5 bases). The length of the CDR3 is 15 residues. From germline, CDR1 is MNHNY and CDR2 SVGAGI (reference sequence). The ends were cut back, 1 base at V and 5 bases at J, with 13 bases in the middle. Written as DNA, the CDR3 is TGTGCCAGCAGTTACTTAGGGCACCAGGGAGATACGCAGTATTTT. Its translation is CASSYLGHQGDTQYF.

A word on this clonotype: One end of the junction fails to match germline, which may point to a read error. The chain's CDR3 is CVSSFVSAAGEKLFF. CDR3 bases: TGTGTCAGCAGTTTTGTTTCGGCGGCGGGCGAAAAACTGTTTTTT. The chain links TRBV12-3 or TRBV12-4 to TRBJ1-4; D uncertain. This CDR3 is built from 15 residues.

In this sample, this clonotype turned up many times. This chain joins TRBV7-3 and TRBJ1-1; 7 positions agree with TRBD1. Germline CDR1 is SGHTA and CDR2 is FQGTGA. This CDR3 is 15 amino acids long. V gave up 5 bases and J gave up 4 bases; unmatched junction bases: 10. CDR3 sequence: CASSPRQGMGTEAFF. The CDR3 bases are TGTGCCAGCAGCCCCAGACAGGGAATGGGCACTGAAGCTTTCTTT.

There are a few counts of this clonotype. Here the CDR3 DNA reads TGTGCCAGCAGCTTAGGCCATCTGACTAATGAAAAACTGTTTTTT. It codes for CASSLGHLTNEKLFF. The V call is TRBV7-6, the J call TRBJ1-4; D remains unclear. CDR1 is SGHVS, CDR2 FNYEAQ, per germline. V lost 1 base, J lost 2 bases, and 8 bases lay in between. The CDR3 runs 15 residues. Based on the CDR3 plus reference TRBV7-6 and TRBJ1-4, the full variable domain is GAGVSQSPRYKVTKRGQDVALRCDPISGHVSLYWYRQALGQGPEFLTYFNYEAQQDKSGLPNDRFSAERPEGSISTLTIQRTEQRDSAMYRCASSLGHLTNEKLFFGSGTQLSVL.

A few counts support this clonotype. The chain employs TRBV24-1 and TRBJ2-4, with D possibly called TRBD1 or TRBD2 (5 bases each). Germline V gene sequence: CDR1 KGHDR, CDR2 SFDVKD. CDR3 length: 14 residues. V shed 11 bases and J shed 3 bases, with 16 bases lying between them. CDR3 residues: CASEGFAGKNIQYF. CDR3 nucleotide sequence: TGTGCCAGCGAGGGGTTTGCGGGCAAAAACATTCAGTACTTC.

For this clonotype: A clone one base away is much larger, so this may be a read error. The chain links TRBV7-8 to TRBJ2-1; 7 bases agree with TRBD2. V trimming: 4 bases; J trimming: 9 bases; junction bases outside the gene matches: 12. Per the germline V gene, CDR1 is SGHVS and CDR2 is FQNEAQ. This CDR3 is 15 amino acids long. For the CDR3, the DNA is TGTGCCAGCAGCTCGACCGGGGGGACTATGGGTGAGCAGTTCTTC. This encodes CASSSTGGTMGEQFF.

The table lists this clonotype with many counts. The rearrangement links TRBV3-1 to TRBJ1-1; D gene uncertain. The CDR3 runs to 15 residues. CDR1 and CDR2 (germline): LGHDT, YNNKEL (reference sequence). The V end lost 4 bases, the J end lost 2 bases, and 14 bases lay between the germline ends. DNA for the CDR3: TGTGCCAGCAGCCGAAGAGTACTGACTAACACTGAAGCTTTCTTT. Residues: CASSRRVLTNTEAFF.

This clonotype was seen repeatedly, ten times or more. The chain employs TRBV28 and TRBJ1-1; a possible D gene is TRBD1 (5 bases). Trimming stripped 2 bases from V and 4 bases from J, with 11 bases between. Germline-derived CDR1 and CDR2 are MDHEN and SYDVKM. This CDR3 comprises 14 residues. CDR3 in DNA: TGTGCCAGCAGTTTAGGGGGTAGGGGCACTGAAGCTTTCTTT. This gives the protein CASSLGGRGTEAFF.

This clonotype was seen ten or more times. This chain connects TRBV12-3 or TRBV12-4 to TRBJ2-7; D is tentatively TRBD1 or TRBD2 (5 bases each). V lost 7 bases and J 5 bases, leaving 12 bases between the germline ends. The CDR3 covers 12 residues. This chain's CDR3 is CASTSGSHEQYF. In DNA form, the CDR3 reads TGTGCCAGCACCTCAGGGAGCCACGAGCAGTACTTC.

J is TRBJ1-1 and V is TRBV7-9, with D tentatively TRBD1 (6 bases). The CDR3 extends over 12 amino acids. The germline CDR1 and CDR2 sequences are SEHNR and FQNEAQ (reference sequence). Trimming cost V 6 bases and J 7 bases, with 12 bases left between them. The CDR3 sequence is CASRREGGEAFF. The CDR3 bases are TGTGCCAGCAGGCGAGAAGGGGGTGAAGCTTTCTTT. The entire variable domain, with the rest obtained from reference TRBV7-9 and TRBJ1-1, is as follows: DTGVSQNPRHKITKRGQNVTFRCDPISEHNRLYWYRQTLGQGPEFLTYFQNEAQLEKSRLLSDRFSAERPKGSFSTLEIQRTEQGDSAMYLCASRREGGEAFFGQGTRLTVV.

In its sample, this clonotype was seen many times. This chain links TRBV12-3 or TRBV12-4 with TRBJ2-2, with D unclear. There are 13 residues in the CDR3. Trimming removed 5 bases at V and 1 base at J, with 5 bases between. In nucleotides, the CDR3 is TGTGCCAGCAGTAGACGGAACACCGGGGAGCTGTTTTTT. Protein: CASSRRNTGELFF.

There are many counts of this clonotype. V and J are TRBV9 and TRBJ2-2; the D gene is possibly TRBD2 (5 bases). Germline V gene lookup returns CDR1 SGDLS and CDR2 YYNGEE. This CDR3 region has 18 residues. V was trimmed by 0 bases and J by 7 bases, leaving 22 bases between them. The CDR3 coding sequence is TGTGCCAGCAGCGTAGCGAGAACGACTACCCGTGGTGACGGGGAGCTGTTTTTT. It is translated as CASSVARTTTRGDGELFF.

As regards this clonotype: The junction does not match germline at one end; this may be a read error. The rearrangement links TRBV4-2 to TRBJ2-1, with 8 bases fitting TRBD2. This CDR3 comprises 17 residues. CDR1 LGHNA and CDR2 YNFKEQ come from the germline V gene. Written as DNA, the CDR3 is TGTGCCAGCAGCGAAGAACGGCGGGGGGTTTCCTACAATGAGCAGTTCTTC. It translates to CASSEERRGVSYNEQFF.

In its sample, this clonotype was seen a few times. The V gene is TRBV12-3 or TRBV12-4, the J gene TRBJ1-5; the D gene is possibly TRBD1 (6 bases). V lost 6 bases and J 9 bases, leaving 15 bases between the germline ends. The CDR3 covers 13 residues. The CDR3 DNA reads as TGTGCCAGCAGCAGACAGGCCCGGGGGCCCCAGCATTTT. This encodes CASSRQARGPQHF.

This rearrangement joins TRBV19 to TRBJ2-4, with D hard to call. CDR1 LNHDA and CDR2 SQIVND come from the germline V gene (reference sequence). The CDR3 spans 14 residues. The V end was cut by 5 bases, the J end by 2 bases, with 10 bases between. CDR3 sequence reads: CASSPGGTKNIQYF. The CDR3, as DNA: TGTGCCAGTAGTCCCGGCGGAACCAAAAACATTCAGTACTTC.

The chain combines TRBV19 with TRBJ1-3, with 7 bases identical to TRBD1. Per the germline V gene, CDR1 is LNHDA and CDR2 is SQIVND (reference sequence). V was pared by 6 bases and J by 2 bases, with 19 bases of the junction left unmatched. The CDR3 totals 19 residues. The CDR3 loop reads CASSLEEGQRLQTGNTIYF. CDR3 in DNA: TGTGCCAGTAGCCTTGAGGAGGGACAGCGTCTTCAGACTGGAAACACCATATATTTT.

This clonotype was found a few times. This rearrangement joins TRBV6-5 to TRBJ1-1; D remains unclear. The CDR3 is made up of 16 amino acids. Trimming removed 2 bases from V and 2 bases from J, with 15 bases in between. Germline V gives CDR1 MNHEY, CDR2 SVGAGI. In DNA, the CDR3 is TGTGCCAGCAGTTACGCCGTGGGCTTGACCAACACTGAAGCTTTCTTT. The encoded protein is CASSYAVGLTNTEAFF.

Many counts were recorded for this clonotype. The rearrangement joins TRBV7-9 to TRBJ2-7; D is ambiguous. The germline V gene encodes CDR1 SEHNR and CDR2 FQNEAQ (reference sequence). Trimming stripped 4 bases from V and 3 bases from J, with 13 bases between. This CDR3 spans 14 amino acids. CDR3: CASSSTDRNYEQYF. As DNA, the CDR3 is TGTGCCAGCAGCTCGACGGACCGAAACTACGAGCAGTACTTC.